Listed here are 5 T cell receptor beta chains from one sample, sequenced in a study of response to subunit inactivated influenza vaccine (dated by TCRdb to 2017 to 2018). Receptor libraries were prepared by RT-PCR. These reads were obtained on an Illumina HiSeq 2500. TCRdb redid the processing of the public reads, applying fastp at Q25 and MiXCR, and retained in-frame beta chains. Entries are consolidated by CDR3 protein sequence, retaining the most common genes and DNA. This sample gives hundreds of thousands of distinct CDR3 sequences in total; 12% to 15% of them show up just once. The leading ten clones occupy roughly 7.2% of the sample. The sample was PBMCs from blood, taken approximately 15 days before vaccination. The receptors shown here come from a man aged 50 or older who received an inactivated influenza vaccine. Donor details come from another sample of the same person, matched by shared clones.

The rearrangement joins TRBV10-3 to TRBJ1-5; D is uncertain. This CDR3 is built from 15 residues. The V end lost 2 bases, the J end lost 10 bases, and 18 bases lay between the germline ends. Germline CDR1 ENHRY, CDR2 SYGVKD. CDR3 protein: CAISELNRDVSPQHF. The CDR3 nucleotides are TGTGCCATCAGTGAGCTTAATCGAGATGTTTCACCCCAGCATTTT.

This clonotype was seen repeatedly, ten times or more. This CDR3 reads CASSRDRGDTGELFF. As DNA, the CDR3 is TGCGCCAGCAGCCGGGACAGGGGGGACACCGGGGAGCTGTTTTTT. This sequence joins TRBV5-1 and TRBJ2-2, with TRBD1 matching over 11 bases. Trimming at V came to 4 bases and at J to 3 bases, leaving 2 bases not matched to a gene. The CDR3 consists of 15 residues. Germline V gene sequence: CDR1 SGHRS, CDR2 YFSETQ. Full variable domain (outside the CDR3, taken from reference TRBV5-1 and TRBJ2-2): KAGVTQTPRYLIKTRGQQVTLSCSPISGHRSVSWYQQTPGQGLQFLFEYFSETQRNKGNFPGRFSGRQFSNSRSEMNVSTLELGDSALYLCASSRDRGDTGELFFGEGSRLTVL.

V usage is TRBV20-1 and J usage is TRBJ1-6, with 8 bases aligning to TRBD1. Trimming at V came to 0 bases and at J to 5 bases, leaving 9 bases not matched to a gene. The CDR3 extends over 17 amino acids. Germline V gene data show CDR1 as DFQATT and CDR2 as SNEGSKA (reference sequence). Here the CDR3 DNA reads TGCAGTGCTAGAGATAAAGGACAGGGCGCCAATAATTCACCCCTCCACTTT. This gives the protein CSARDKGQGANNSPLHF.

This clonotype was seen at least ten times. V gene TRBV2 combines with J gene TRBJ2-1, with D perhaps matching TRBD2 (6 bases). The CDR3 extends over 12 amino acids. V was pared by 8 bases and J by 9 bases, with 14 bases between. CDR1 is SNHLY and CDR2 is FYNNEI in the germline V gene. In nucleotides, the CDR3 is TGTGCCAGCTCAAATCTAGCGAGTGAGCAGTTCTTC. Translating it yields CASSNLASEQFF. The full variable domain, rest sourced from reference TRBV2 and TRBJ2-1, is EPEVTQTPSHQVTQMGQEVILRCVPISNHLYFYWYRQILGQKVEFLVSFYNNEISEKSEIFDDQFSVERPDGSNFTLKIRSTKLEDSAMYFCASSNLASEQFFGPGTRLTVL.

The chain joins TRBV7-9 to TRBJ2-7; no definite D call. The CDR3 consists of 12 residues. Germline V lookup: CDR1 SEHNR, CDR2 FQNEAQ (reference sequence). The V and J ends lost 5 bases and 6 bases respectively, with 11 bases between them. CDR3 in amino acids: CASSRLPGEQYF. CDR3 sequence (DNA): TGTGCCAGCAGCCGCCTCCCTGGCGAGCAGTACTTC.